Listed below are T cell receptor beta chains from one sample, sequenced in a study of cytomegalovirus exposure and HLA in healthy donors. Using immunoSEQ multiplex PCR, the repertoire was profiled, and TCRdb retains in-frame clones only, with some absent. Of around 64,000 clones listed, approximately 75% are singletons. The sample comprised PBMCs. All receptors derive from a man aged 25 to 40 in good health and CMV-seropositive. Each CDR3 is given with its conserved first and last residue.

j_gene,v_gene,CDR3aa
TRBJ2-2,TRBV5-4,CASSLRAGGLTGELFF
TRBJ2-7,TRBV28,CASLKSGEQYF
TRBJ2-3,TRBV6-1,CASSEGTGAHTDTQYF
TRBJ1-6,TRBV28,CASSLWALGGNSPLHF
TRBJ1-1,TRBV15,CATSRGIFGSADTEAFF
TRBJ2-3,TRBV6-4,CASSDTDRADTQYF
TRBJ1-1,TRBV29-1,CSVVTPVNTEAFF
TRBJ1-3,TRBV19,CASSMARRDTIYF
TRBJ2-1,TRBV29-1,CSVARRLASNEQFF
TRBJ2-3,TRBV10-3,CATASDSDTQYF
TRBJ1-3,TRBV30,CAWSLGLYTSGNTIYF
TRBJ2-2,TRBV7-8,CASSLAGGNTGELFF
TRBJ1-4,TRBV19,CASSANRGFEEKLFF
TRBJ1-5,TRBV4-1,CASSQDYTQPQHF
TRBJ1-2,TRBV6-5,CASSYRDSFPGGYTF
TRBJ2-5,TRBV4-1,CASSQDPKRGRSQETQYF
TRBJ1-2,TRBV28,CASRQDRARGYTF
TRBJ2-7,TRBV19,CASSIPGATQYF
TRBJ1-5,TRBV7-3,CASSYTMPDRVENQPQHF
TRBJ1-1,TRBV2,CASSVAGQGATEAFF
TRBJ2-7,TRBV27,CASSLSFLGEQYF
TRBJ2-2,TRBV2,CASNQETGGVRRAGELFF
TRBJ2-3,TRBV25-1,CASSQAGRISTDTQYF
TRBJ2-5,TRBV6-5,CASSNFGTDTETQYF
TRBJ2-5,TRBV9,CASSVGGVLQETQYF
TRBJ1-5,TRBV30,CAWSVPGNQPQHF
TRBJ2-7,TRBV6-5,CASSYSTWGGVEQYF
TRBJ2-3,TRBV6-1,CASSEEGGGFTDTQYF
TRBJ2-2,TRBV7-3,CASSLAGMTLMNTGELFF
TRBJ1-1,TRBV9,CASSVAFGTAIAEAFF
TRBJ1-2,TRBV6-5,CASRHLVYGYTF
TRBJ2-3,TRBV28,CASKEGRSTDTQYF
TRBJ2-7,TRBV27,CASSSIAGGIYEQYF
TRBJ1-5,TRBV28,CASRGPQGGNQPQHF
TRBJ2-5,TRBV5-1,CASSLEAGGPFSETQYF
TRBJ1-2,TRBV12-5,CASGLSTSTANYGYTF
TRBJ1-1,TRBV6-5,CASSYVGRDTEAFF
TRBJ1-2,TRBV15,CATSRDPANYGYTF
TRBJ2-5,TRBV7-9,CASSLAPLLEQYF
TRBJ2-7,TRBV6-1,CASSGMYEQYF
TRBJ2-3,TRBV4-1,CASSQDQTMNGGPDTQYF
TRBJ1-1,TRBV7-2,CASSLVTGGRNTEAFF
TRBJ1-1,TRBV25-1,CASIGDTGEAFF
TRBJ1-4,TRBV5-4,CASSLKQNHEKLFF
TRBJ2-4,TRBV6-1,CASSGENRIAKNIQYF
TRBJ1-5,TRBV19,CASSMGGVVNQPQHF
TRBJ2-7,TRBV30,CAWKLRWDSRNRTDEQYF
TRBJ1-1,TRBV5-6,CASSIQWNTEAFF
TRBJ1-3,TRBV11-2,CASSLETGIGNTIYF
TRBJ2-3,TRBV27,CASTATLGATQYF
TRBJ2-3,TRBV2,CASRRTSGTDTQYF
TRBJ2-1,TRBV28,CASSWGQGTFNEQFF